A selection of T cell receptor beta chains follows, all from one sample in a study of blood T cell repertoires in COVID-19. Sequenced by immunoSEQ multiplex PCR; TCRdb stores in-frame clones only, minus some. Of 350,000 or so clones listed, around 90% were seen once; the top ten hold around 4%. The sequenced sample was peripheral blood. These receptors were obtained from a woman in her sixties or seventies with COVID-19, enrolled during active disease. The CDR3 runs from the conserved cysteine through the conserved F or W. The order of the fields is clone size, CDR3 length, V gene, J gene, D gene, CDR3 DNA, CDR3 protein. The D gene is left open where the match is weak. A clone size is listed for some rows: how often the clone was seen (once, few, many), or a class if it is expanded.

.	11	TRBV19	TRBJ2-1	.	TGTGCCAGTAGTAAGCAGGTTGAGCAGTTCTTC	CASSKQVEQFF
.	14	TRBV27	TRBJ2-7	.	TGTGCCAGCAGTTCTACCCATACCCTCTACGAGCAGTACTTC	CASSSTHTLYEQYF
.	15	TRBV7-2	TRBJ2-1	TRBD2	TGTGCCAGCAGCATAAATAGCGGGAAACACAATGAGCAGTTCTTC	CASSINSGKHNEQFF
.	18	TRBV11-3	TRBJ2-5	.	TGTGCCAGCAGCTTATGGGTGGGGAGGAACTACCATGAAGAGACCCAGTACTTC	CASSLWVGRNYHEETQYF
.	15	TRBV9	TRBJ2-2	TRBD1	TGTGCCAGCAGCACTCGACAGGGCGGCACCGGGGAGCTGTTTTTT	CASSTRQGGTGELFF
.	14	TRBV2	TRBJ2-2	.	TGTGCCAGCAGGGGGGGTCTGAACACCGGGGAGCTGTTTTTT	CASRGGLNTGELFF
.	14	TRBV30	TRBJ1-2	.	TGTGCCTGGAGTGTAGGGGGAGGGCACTATGGCTACACCTTC	CAWSVGGGHYGYTF
few	14	TRBV7-6	TRBJ1-6	.	TGTGCCAGCAGCTTATATGGGAGAAATTCACCCCTCCACTTT	CASSLYGRNSPLHF
.	16	TRBV5-8	TRBJ1-6	.	TGTGCCAGCAGCTTTTCATACGGGGTGAATAATTCACCCCTCCACTTT	CASSFSYGVNNSPLHF
.	15	TRBV7-2	TRBJ2-5	.	TGTGCCAGCAGCTTAGGGCACAGAGTCCTAGAGACCCAGTACTTC	CASSLGHRVLETQYF
.	16	TRBV7-2	TRBJ1-2	TRBD1	TGTGCCAGCAGCTCGAAACCGGGACAGTTGTATGGGGGCTACACCTTC	CASSSKPGQLYGGYTF
once	16	TRBV14	TRBJ2-7	.	TGTGCCAGCAGCCTCATACAGGGTGAAAGCCCCTACGAGCAGTACTTC	CASSLIQGESPYEQYF
.	11	TRBV2	TRBJ1-6	.	TGTGCCAGCGGGTTTGGGGGGACCCTCCACTTT	CASGFGGTLHF
.	11	TRBV5-1	TRBJ1-2	.	TGCGCCAGCAGCGCAGGTCAAGGCTACACCTTC	CASSAGQGYTF
.	20	TRBV4-1	TRBJ1-2	.	TGCGCCAGCAGCCAAGGGTCATACGGTTGGGCCAGACAAGCTAACTATGGCTACACCTTC	CASSQGSYGWARQANYGYTF
.	14	TRBV2	TRBJ2-7	TRBD1	TGTGCCAGCAGTCCGACAGGGCTATGGGACGAGCAGTACTTC	CASSPTGLWDEQYF
.	14	TRBV6-5	TRBJ1-1	TRBD1	TGTGCCAGCAGGCGGGACAGTATGAACACTGAAGCTTTCTTT	CASRRDSMNTEAFF
.	15	TRBV3-1/TRBV3-2	TRBJ2-7	TRBD1	TGTGCCAGCAGACCGACAGGGGAAGGAGCCTACGAGCAGTACTTC	CASRPTGEGAYEQYF
.	12	TRBV13	TRBJ1-1	.	TGTGCCAGCAGCCGCCCCGGGACTGAAGCTTTCTTT	CASSRPGTEAFF
.	15	TRBV5-1	TRBJ1-6	TRBD1	TGCGCCAGCAGCTTGGGGGACAGGACGAATTCACCCCTCCACTTT	CASSLGDRTNSPLHF
.	16	TRBV3-1/TRBV3-2	TRBJ2-1	TRBD2	TGTGCCAGCAGCCCACCCGGGTGGGGGGGAAACAATGAGCAGTTCTTC	CASSPPGWGGNNEQFF
.	13	TRBV12-3/TRBV12-4	TRBJ1-1	TRBD1	TGTGCCAGCGCAGGGGGGCTTTTATTGGGAGCTTTCTTT	CASAGGLLLGAFF
few	14	TRBV4-2	TRBJ1-1	.	TGTGCCAGCAGCCAAGACGAGGATTACACTGAAGCTTTCTTT	CASSQDEDYTEAFF
.	17	TRBV18	TRBJ1-1	.	TGTGCCAGCTCACCACAGGGGTTTAGCCCTAGGAACACTGAAGCTTTCTTT	CASSPQGFSPRNTEAFF
.	14	TRBV29-1	TRBJ1-1	TRBD1	TGCAGCGTTGATCGGGACAGGGTGAGCACTGAAGCTTTCTTT	CSVDRDRVSTEAFF
.	15	TRBV19	TRBJ2-1	TRBD1	TGTGCCAGTAGTGACCGGACAGGGGGTAGCAATGAGCAGTTCTTC	CASSDRTGGSNEQFF
.	14	TRBV7-8	TRBJ1-1	.	TGTGCCAGCAGCGTGCGGGGGCAGGTCACTGAAGCTTTCTTT	CASSVRGQVTEAFF
.	15	TRBV6-2/TRBV6-3	TRBJ1-2	.	TGTGCCAGCAGTTCCCTTCTGGACAGTTCCTATGGCTACACCTTC	CASSSLLDSSYGYTF
.	15	TRBV7-7	TRBJ2-2	TRBD1	TGTGCTAGCAGCTTTGGACAGGGAAGAACCGGGGAGCTGTTTTTT	CASSFGQGRTGELFF
once	15	TRBV2	TRBJ1-1	.	TGTGCCAGCAGTGAAGCATGGGGACAAGCGTTGAATGCTTTCTTT	CASSEAWGQALNAFF
.	15	TRBV6-6	TRBJ2-2	.	TGTGCCAGCAGTGGTTCGAGGGCTAACACCGGGGAGCTGTTTTTT	CASSGSRANTGELFF
.	18	TRBV19	TRBJ2-2	TRBD1	TGTGCCAGTAGTATCCGCGGACAGGGGGCGCGAAACACCGGGGAGCTGTTTTTT	CASSIRGQGARNTGELFF
.	13	TRBV6-1	TRBJ1-1	TRBD1	TGTGCCAGCAGTGAACGACAGGGGGCTGAAGCTTTCTTT	CASSERQGAEAFF
.	12	TRBV15	TRBJ1-4	.	TGTGCCATCAGTAGGGGGAATGAAAAACTGTTTTTT	CAISRGNEKLFF
.	14	TRBV4-1	TRBJ1-1	TRBD1	TGCGCCAGCAGTCCAACAGGGGTGAACACTGAAGCTTTCTTT	CASSPTGVNTEAFF
.	17	TRBV20-1	TRBJ2-1	TRBD2	TGCAGTGCTAGTCCTTACGCCACTAGCGGGGAGGGCAATGAGCAGTTCTTC	CSASPYATSGEGNEQFF
few	14	TRBV7-8	TRBJ1-2	TRBD1	TGTGCCAGCAGCTGGGACAGGGGAGACTATGGCTACACCTTC	CASSWDRGDYGYTF
.	14	TRBV28	TRBJ1-5	TRBD1	TGTGCCAGCAGTGGATCGACAGGGAATCAGCCCCAGCATTTT	CASSGSTGNQPQHF
.	19	TRBV11-3	TRBJ2-1	TRBD2	TGTGCCAGCAGCTTAGATGGAGCTAGCGGGGGGGCCTCCTACAATGAGCAGTTCTTC	CASSLDGASGGASYNEQFF
.	12	TRBV19	TRBJ1-1	.	TGTGCCAGTACAAAACAGGAGGGGAGAGCTTTCTTT	CASTKQEGRAFF
.	14	TRBV6-5	TRBJ1-5	.	TGTGCCAGCAGTTACGGGAGCGGCAATCAGCCCCAGCATTTT	CASSYGSGNQPQHF
.	15	TRBV7-8	TRBJ1-1	TRBD1	TGTGCCAGCAGCTCCCGGGACAGGGGCCCCCTTGGCGCTTTCTTT	CASSSRDRGPLGAFF
.	13	TRBV5-1	TRBJ1-1	TRBD1	TGCGCCAGCCGACAGGGGTCGAACACTGAAGCTTTCTTT	CASRQGSNTEAFF
.	15	TRBV19	TRBJ2-3	TRBD2	TGTGCCAGTAGTTCCAGACTAGCGGGGGCGGATACGCAGTATTTT	CASSSRLAGADTQYF
.	17	TRBV5-1	TRBJ1-2	.	TGCGCCAGCAGCCCTGGTGGGGGGGCAGGTGTTAACTATGGCTACACCTTC	CASSPGGGAGVNYGYTF
.	15	TRBV5-4	TRBJ2-1	TRBD2	TGTGCCAGCAGCACGGGAGGTAATACCTACAATGAGCAGTTCTTC	CASSTGGNTYNEQFF
.	13	TRBV24-1	TRBJ2-3	.	TGTGCCACCAGTTTCGGGGGCACAGATACGCAGTATTTT	CATSFGGTDTQYF
.	18	TRBV21-1	TRBJ1-2	.	TGTGCCAGCAGCAAAGATACCATCCCAGTTTGCTGGAACTATGGCTACACCTTC	CASSKDTIPVCWNYGYTF
.	13	TRBV6-5	TRBJ2-7	TRBD2	TGTGCCAGCAGGATCGCACTAGCGACGGAGCAGTACTTC	CASRIALATEQYF
.	12	TRBV6-5	TRBJ2-3	.	TGTGCCAGCGAGCCCGCTACAGGGACGCAGTATTTT	CASEPATGTQYF
.	15	TRBV7-9	TRBJ1-1	TRBD1	TGTGCCAGCAGCCCCAACGACAGGGCAGAGACTGAAGCTTTCTTT	CASSPNDRAETEAFF
.	13	TRBV23-1	TRBJ1-5	.	TGCGCCAGCAGTCTGTTCGGGGTTCAGCCCCAGCATTTT	CASSLFGVQPQHF